This TCR beta chain was sequenced during a study of blood T cell repertoires in COVID-19. Germline lookup yields CDR1 MGHRA and CDR2 YSYEKL. The CDR3 totals 15 residues. V lost 3 bases and J 6 bases, leaving 16 bases between the germline ends. The repertoire was sequenced with immunoSEQ multiplex PCR; TCRdb's copy has only in-frame clones and lacks some. The sample records more than 70,000 clones, roughly 77% being singletons. Material for sequencing was peripheral blood. The V and J genes are TRBV4-1 and TRBJ2-3, with D perhaps matching TRBD1 (6 bases). The TCR sequence derives from a human donor in a cohort sampled during active COVID-19. The CDR3 sequence is CASSQQQGPEDTQYF. DNA for the CDR3: TGCGCCAGCAGCCAGCAGCAGGGGCCAGAGGATACGCAGTATTTT.